Below are 8 T cell receptor beta chains sequenced from a single sample in a study of CD8 T cells in Susac syndrome. Roughly 0.45 to 1 ug RNA was reverse transcribed with random hexamers. MiXCR, run by TCRdb on the immunoSEQ multiplex PCR reads, gives a single entry per CDR3 protein. The sample has roughly 67,000 distinct CDR3 sequences, 85% to 95% seen once. Source material: CD8+ T cells from PBMCs. Receptors were obtained from a human donor with multiple sclerosis.

This chain connects TRBV12-3 or TRBV12-4 to TRBJ1-1; TRBD1 is a possible D gene (5 bases). V was cut by 6 bases and J by 0 bases, with 23 bases left in between. The CDR3 covers 18 residues. The CDR3 coding sequence is TGTGCCAGCAGCCTGGGACCGGAGGGAGGGAGAATGAACACTGAAGCTTTCTTT. It codes for CASSLGPEGGRMNTEAFF.

The rearrangement uses TRBV7-2 and TRBJ2-6; TRBD2 aligns across 9 bases. Germline-derived CDR1 and CDR2 are SGHTA and FQGNSA. The CDR3 is 16 amino acids. The CDR3 DNA follows: TGTGGACTAGCGGATCCCCCTGGTTCTGGGGCCAACGTCCTGACTTTC. Translated: CGLADPPGSGANVLTF.

The chain couples TRBV7-9 to TRBJ2-2, with 10 bases fitting TRBD1. The junction had 7 bases not matched to a gene; V was cut back by 6 bases and J by 6 bases. The CDR3 is 15 amino acids. CDR1 is SEHNR, CDR2 FQNEAQ, per germline (reference sequence). The CDR3: CASSHRDRGSGELFF. The DNA of the CDR3 is TGTGCCAGCAGTCACCGGGACAGGGGTTCCGGGGAGCTGTTTTTT.

The CDR3 is CASSDGTVGYTF. Here the CDR3 DNA reads TGTGCCAGCAGCGACGGGACAGTCGGCTACACCTTC. The rearrangement links TRBV9 to TRBJ1-2, with 7 nucleotides matching TRBD1. The CDR3 contains 12 residues. In germline, CDR1 is SGDLS, CDR2 YYNGEE. V trimming: 3 bases; J trimming: 8 bases; junction bases outside the gene matches: 4.

The chain uses TRBV5-4 and TRBJ1-1; D is possibly TRBD1 (6 bases). Looked up from germline, CDR1 is SGHNT and CDR2 is YYREEE (reference sequence). The CDR3 extends over 13 amino acids. The V end lost 4 bases, the J end lost 1 base, and 8 bases lay between the germline ends. The CDR3 loop is CASSEGQNTEAFF. The DNA of the CDR3 is TGTGCCAGCAGCGAGGGACAGAACACTGAAGCTTTCTTT.

This chain uses TRBV19 with TRBJ2-2; TRBD2 matches 9 bases. V shed 7 bases, J shed 4 bases, and the junction held 7 bases outside the gene matches. Germline V CDR1 and CDR2: LNHDA, SQIVND (reference sequence). This CDR3 is 15 amino acids long. In nucleotides, the CDR3 is TGTGCCAGTACTATTAGCGGGGGACTCACCGGGGAGCTGTTTTTT. Translated, it gives CASTISGGLTGELFF.

The J gene is TRBJ1-1, the V gene TRBV13; D may be TRBD1 (5 bases). The germline V and J ends were trimmed by 3 bases and 0 bases, with 8 bases remaining between them. Germline loops: CDR1 PRHDT, CDR2 FYEKMQ (reference sequence). CDR3 length equals 14 residues. CDR3 sequence: CASSLGGLNTEAFF. CDR3 sequence (DNA): TGTGCCAGCAGCTTGGGGGGGTTGAACACTGAAGCTTTCTTT.

This clonotype appeared a few times. The chain combines TRBV30 with TRBJ1-1; 9 bases agree with TRBD1. In germline, CDR1 is GTSNPN, CDR2 SVGIG (reference sequence). The CDR3 sequence is 15 residues long. The trim removed 5 bases at V and 4 bases at J, leaving 11 bases unmatched. CDR3 residues: CAWCPDRGEGTEAFF. The CDR3 DNA is TGTGCCTGGTGTCCGGACAGGGGAGAAGGCACTGAAGCTTTCTTT.